A selection of T cell receptor beta chains follows, all from one sample in a study of immune heterogeneity within non-small cell lung tumors. Each CDR3 protein gets one entry after TCRdb re-called the multiplex PCR reads with MiXCR. The sample carries tens of thousands of distinct CDR3 sequences, less than 35% recorded once. Sequences were obtained from lung tumor tissue. The receptors were sampled from a man aged 40-50 years with non-small cell lung cancer. Both conserved end residues are part of each CDR3. The D gene is left open where the match is weak. The listing skips clone size in some rows; elsewhere it reads once, few, many or a size class.

j_call clone_size cdr3_length v_call d_call cdr3_nt cdr3_aa
TRBJ1-1 few 14 TRBV5-1 - TGCGCCAGCAGCGGGAGTAGGGGCTTTTCTGAAGCTTTCTTT CASSGSRGFSEAFF
TRBJ2-2 medium-sized 14 TRBV6-1 TRBD1 TGTGCCACCCGGACAGGTGCGAACACCGGGGAGCTGTTTTTT CATRTGANTGELFF
TRBJ2-3 - 16 TRBV24-1 - TGTGCCACCAGTGATTTGAGCACAAGGGGCGCAGATACGCAGTATTTT CATSDLSTRGADTQYF
TRBJ2-4 - 13 TRBV19 - TGTGCCAGTAGTATCGGAACCAAAAACATTCAGTACTTC CASSIGTKNIQYF
TRBJ2-1 - 16 TRBV9 - TGTGCCAGCAGCGTAGGGGTGGGTACTTCCTACAATGAGCAGTTCTTC CASSVGVGTSYNEQFF
TRBJ2-1 - 11 TRBV6-4 - TGTGCCAGCCACGAGAGGAATGAGCAGTTCTTC CASHERNEQFF
TRBJ2-3 few 17 TRBV18 TRBD2 TGTGCCAGCTCACCACCAATCTCGGGAGGGAATGGAAATACGCAGTATTTT CASSPPISGGNGNTQYF
TRBJ1-1 - 13 TRBV9 - TGTGCCAGCAGCGTACAGGGGAGCACTGAAGCTTTCTTT CASSVQGSTEAFF
TRBJ2-1 many 14 TRBV7-2 - TGTGCCAGCAGCACCCAATCGGGGGAGTATGAGCAGTTCTTC CASSTQSGEYEQFF
TRBJ2-5 - 18 TRBV27 TRBD1 TGTGCCAGCAGTACGCGGACAGGGGGCGGCTTGGGTCGGGAGACCCAGTACTTC CASSTRTGGGLGRETQYF
TRBJ1-5 many 12 TRBV20-1 - TGCAGTGCTAGAAAACGGGACCTGGGGGAGCATTTT CSARKRDLGEHF
TRBJ1-1 few 17 TRBV18 - TGTGCCAGCTCACCAAGGTCCGGGGGGCAGGTGAACACTGAAGCTTTCTTT CASSPRSGGQVNTEAFF
TRBJ2-1 many 14 TRBV12-3/TRBV12-4 - TGTGCCAGCAGTCAAAGTTATACCTACAATGAGCAGTTCTTC CASSQSYTYNEQFF
TRBJ1-1 many 14 TRBV24-1 - TGTGCCACCAGTGGAGGGGGTTCTTCCCCTGAAGCTTTCTTT CATSGGGSSPEAFF
TRBJ1-2 - 15 TRBV5-4 TRBD1 TGTGCCAGCAGCTCTACAGGGGGCTCGGGCTATGGCTACACCTTC CASSSTGGSGYGYTF
TRBJ2-1 - 15 TRBV20-1 - TGCAGTGCTAGTGACCCAGGTGCCACCGGTAATAAGCAGTTCTTC CSASDPGATGNKQFF
TRBJ2-5 - 15 TRBV4-1 - TGCGCCAGCAGCCAAGATTCCGGAGTCCAAGAGACCCAGTACTTC CASSQDSGVQETQYF
TRBJ1-2 many 14 TRBV11-3 TRBD1 TGTGCCAGCAGTTACCGAGGACAGGGCTATGGCTACACCTTC CASSYRGQGYGYTF
TRBJ2-1 - 14 TRBV5-1 - TGCGCCAGCAGCTTGCGGGACACTTCAAGGATGCAGTTCTTC CASSLRDTSRMQFF
TRBJ1-1 few 14 TRBV7-3 - TGTGCCAGCAGCTCCCACGCTGGGAGCACTGAAGCTTTCTTT CASSSHAGSTEAFF
TRBJ2-1 few 16 TRBV19 - TGTGCCAGTAGTTCTGACTTAGGGACCGAACTACTTGAGCAGTTCTTC CASSSDLGTELLEQFF
TRBJ2-2 many 13 TRBV27 - TGTGCCAGCAGCGGACTTTTTGGCGGGGAGCTGTTTTTT CASSGLFGGELFF
TRBJ1-4 many 17 TRBV5-1 - TGCGCCAGCAGCTTGAGGGAAACGGGGTTTGGTGGTGAAAAACTGTTTTTT CASSLRETGFGGEKLFF
TRBJ1-3 - 17 TRBV5-6 TRBD1 TGTGCCAGCAGCTATAGGACAGGGGGGCGGAGAGGAAACACCATATATTTT CASSYRTGGRRGNTIYF
TRBJ1-2 - 12 TRBV6-1 - TGTGCCAGCAGTGACCGGGGGTGGGGCTACACCTTC CASSDRGWGYTF
TRBJ2-7 many 12 TRBV27 - TGTGCCAGCAGCCCGCCCGGGGTCGAGCAGTACTTC CASSPPGVEQYF
TRBJ1-2 many 16 TRBV12-3/TRBV12-4 TRBD1 TGTGCCAGCAGGCGCGGGGGGCAGGGGGCGTCCTATGGCTACACCTTC CASRRGGQGASYGYTF
TRBJ1-2 - 14 TRBV11-3 - TGTGCCAGCAGCCCGTCCCCTTTTGGCTATGGCTACACCTTC CASSPSPFGYGYTF
TRBJ2-1 - 14 TRBV7-9 TRBD2 TGTGCCAGCAGCTTATCAAGCGGGAGGCGCGAGCAGTTCTTC CASSLSSGRREQFF
TRBJ1-3 many 14 TRBV6-2/TRBV6-3 TRBD1 TGTGCCAGCAGTCAACCGGGACAGGGAAACACCATATATTTT CASSQPGQGNTIYF
TRBJ1-2 many 15 TRBV4-1 - TGCGCCAGCAGCCGCGACCCTATTTTAAACTATGGCTACACCTTC CASSRDPILNYGYTF
TRBJ1-1 few 12 TRBV14 - TGTGCCAGCAGCCAAGGTTGGACTGAAGCTTTCTTT CASSQGWTEAFF
TRBJ1-5 - 16 TRBV28 - TGTGCCAGCAGAATGGGCCCAGCGAGGGTCAATCAGCCCCAGCATTTT CASRMGPARVNQPQHF